Listed here are 21 T cell receptor beta chains from one sample, sequenced in a study of shared clonotypes between healthy human individuals (dated by TCRdb to the early 2020s). Libraries were built with the immunoSEQ multiplex PCR assay. TCRdb took over this immuneACCESS table, retaining in-frame rearrangements with V and J assigned. Such tables are incomplete; in checked studies, under half of the missing clones stem from an unresolved V gene, and the remainder is unexplained. Counted in this sample were some 2 million clones; roughly 94% of them appeared once. The ten largest account for more than 0.95% of the sample. CD8 naive samples consisted of CD45RO-negative cells that were positively selected for CCR7, yielding a CD45RA+CCR7+ population without TemRA cells. Sequencing used naive CD8+ T cells sorted from blood. What the cell subset or site label conveys for this sample: CD45RA+CCR7+. The source of these receptors is a man between 18 and 29 years old in good health.

This clone has just one count. V usage is TRBV11-2 and J usage is TRBJ1-1; D uncertain. Germline CDR1 is SGHAT and CDR2 is FQNNGV. This CDR3 is 15 amino acids long. V gave up 1 base and J gave up 1 base, with 10 bases separating them. CDR3 residues: CASSLVSGENTEAFF. The CDR3 bases are TGTGCCAGCAGCTTAGTTAGTGGTGAGAACACTGAAGCTTTCTTT. The whole variable domain, remainder taken from reference TRBV11-2 and TRBJ1-1, is EAGVAQSPRYKIIEKRQSVAFWCNPISGHATLYWYQQILGQGPKLLIQFQNNGVVDDSQLPKDRFSAERLKGVDSTLKIQPAKLEDSAVYLCASSLVSGENTEAFFGQGTRLTVV.

The chain recombines TRBV2 with TRBJ1-5; the D gene is possibly TRBD1 (6 bases). This CDR3 comprises 15 residues. Trimming left V 1 base short and J 5 bases short, with 12 bases between. Germline CDR1 is SNHLY and CDR2 is FYNNEI. CDR3 bases: TGTGCCAGCAGTGAAGTTGGGGCAGGGGATCAGCCCCAGCATTTT. This gives the protein CASSEVGAGDQPQHF.

This chain connects TRBV27 to TRBJ2-7; no firm D call. V gave up 3 bases and J gave up 2 bases, with 8 bases separating them. CDR1 and CDR2 (germline): MNHEY, SMNVEV (reference sequence). This CDR3 is 13 amino acids long. The CDR3 loop reads CASSFTETYEQYF. CDR3 DNA: TGTGCCAGCAGTTTCACAGAGACCTACGAGCAGTACTTC.

As regards this clone: Other DNA sequences from this sample encode an identical CDR3 as well. The CDR3 is CASSLEGGELFF. For the CDR3, the DNA is TGTGCCAGCAGCTTAGAGGGCGGGGAGCTGTTTTTT. The chain links TRBV7-9 to TRBJ2-2; no reliable D call. The CDR3 length is 12 residues. V lost 1 base, J lost 7 bases, and 4 bases lay in between. CDR1 is SEHNR, CDR2 FQNEAQ, per germline (reference sequence).

For this clone: Other nucleotide sequences from this sample produce the same CDR3. J is TRBJ2-7 and V is TRBV29-1; weak D call: TRBD2 (6 bases). The CDR3 consists of 12 residues. Trimming stripped 0 bases from V and 5 bases from J, with 8 bases between. Germline V CDR1 and CDR2: SQVTM, ANQGSEA. The DNA of the CDR3 is TGCAGCGTTGAAGAAGGAGGGGACGAGCAGTACTTC. This translates into CSVEEGGDEQYF.

The chain employs TRBV4-1 and TRBJ2-3; 11 bases fit TRBD2. The junction had 11 bases not matched to a gene; V was cut back by 8 bases and J by 7 bases. Germline CDR1 is MGHRA and CDR2 is YSYEKL. The CDR3 is 15 amino acids. CDR3 in amino acids: CASLQTSGKKNTQYF. The CDR3 DNA is TGCGCCAGCTTACAGACTAGCGGGAAAAAAAATACGCAGTATTTT.

The chain is built from TRBV27 and TRBJ2-5, with D perhaps assigned TRBD1 or TRBD2 (6 bases each). CDR1 and CDR2 from the germline V gene are MNHEY and SMNVEV (reference sequence). Trimming removed 0 bases at V and 4 bases at J, with 15 bases between. The length of the CDR3 is 16 residues. The DNA of the CDR3 is TGTGCCAGCAGTTTATCGGGGGGCTACTTGTTAGAGACCCAGTACTTC. Protein product: CASSLSGGYLLETQYF.

As to this clone: The same CDR3 is also encoded by other DNA sequences in this sample. The chain has TRBV4-1 and TRBJ2-7; D might be TRBD2 (5 bases). Per germline, CDR1 MGHRA and CDR2 YSYEKL. V was clipped by 0 bases and J by 4 bases, with 13 bases between them. This CDR3 is built from 15 residues. The DNA of the CDR3 is TGCGCCAGCAGCCAAGATCCCAGCGGTGGGTACGAGCAGTACTTC. It yields the protein CASSQDPSGGYEQYF.

The chain has TRBV2 and TRBJ2-7; D might be TRBD2 (5 bases). Deletions cut 2 bases from V and 4 bases from J, with 12 bases between. CDR1 is SNHLY, CDR2 FYNNEI, per germline. The CDR3 is 14 amino acids. The CDR3 coding sequence is TGTGCCAGCAGTGAATTTGAGGGTTTGTACGAGCAGTACTTC. It codes for CASSEFEGLYEQYF.

The chain combines TRBV19 with TRBJ2-1; TRBD2 agrees at 11 bases. The CDR3 totals 14 residues. The V segment lost 6 bases and the J segment 4 bases; nucleotides outside the gene matches: 2. From germline, CDR1 is LNHDA and CDR2 SQIVND (reference sequence). This chain's CDR3 is CASRTSGGYNEQFF. The CDR3 region has the DNA TGTGCCAGTAGAACTAGCGGGGGTTACAATGAGCAGTTCTTC.

J is TRBJ2-5 and V is TRBV5-6; tentative D call: TRBD1 (6 bases). The V end was cut by 4 bases, the J end by 5 bases, with 21 bases between. This CDR3 region has 16 residues. Germline V lookup: CDR1 SGHDT, CDR2 YYEEEE. The CDR3 region is CASSADYRTDRETQYF. The DNA for the CDR3 is TGTGCCAGCAGCGCTGATTACCGGACAGACCGGGAGACCCAGTACTTC.

Concerning this clone itself: Other DNA sequences in the sample encode the same CDR3. This sequence joins TRBV11-2 and TRBJ2-1; D not certain. The CDR3 loop spans 13 amino acids. CDR1 SGHAT and CDR2 FQNNGV come from the germline V gene. V was pared by 1 base and J by 4 bases, with 5 bases between. In nucleotides, the CDR3 is TGTGCCAGCAGCTTAGGGGGATACAATGAGCAGTTCTTC. This sequence encodes CASSLGGYNEQFF.

The rearrangement joins TRBV7-9 to TRBJ1-1; TRBD1 matches at 8 bases. The length of the CDR3 is 12 residues. V trimming: 7 bases; J trimming: 6 bases; junction bases outside the gene matches: 4. Germline CDR1 SEHNR, CDR2 FQNEAQ (reference sequence). The CDR3 DNA sequence: TGTGCCAGCAAGGACAGGGAGGCTGAAGCTTTCTTT. Protein: CASKDREAEAFF.

The chain links TRBV7-2 to TRBJ1-2, with D possibly matching TRBD1 (5 bases). Per the germline V gene, CDR1 is SGHTA and CDR2 is FQGNSA. V was cut by 1 base and J by 4 bases, with 13 bases left in between. The CDR3 extends over 15 amino acids. For the CDR3, the DNA is TGTGCCAGCAGCTTAGGGGCAGGGATGAGCTATGGCTACACCTTC. Translated: CASSLGAGMSYGYTF.

This chain connects TRBV19 to TRBJ1-5, with 7 nucleotides matching TRBD1. This CDR3 spans 17 amino acids. The V segment lost 6 bases and the J segment 0 bases; nucleotides outside the gene matches: 11. Germline CDR1 and CDR2: LNHDA and SQIVND (reference sequence). The CDR3 nucleotides are TGTGCCAGTAGACCGGGACAGAGTATTTATAGCAATCAGCCCCAGCATTTT. Its protein product is CASRPGQSIYSNQPQHF.

The chain is built from TRBV5-6 and TRBJ2-7; D call uncertain. The CDR3 is 14 residues long. In germline, CDR1 is SGHDT, CDR2 YYEEEE. V dropped 1 base and J dropped 4 bases, with 12 bases sitting between them. The CDR3 DNA reads TGTGCCAGCAGCTTGATGTACAGTCCGTACGAGCAGTACTTC. Its protein product is CASSLMYSPYEQYF.

The chain uses TRBV7-9 and TRBJ1-1; 7 nucleotides line up with TRBD1. CDR3 length equals 15 residues. The J segment lost 6 bases and the V segment lost 5 bases, leaving 12 bases of the junction unmatched. Germline CDR1 and CDR2: SEHNR and FQNEAQ (reference sequence). This CDR3 reads CASSQEDRESAEAFF. CDR3 in DNA: TGTGCCAGCAGCCAAGAAGACAGGGAGTCAGCTGAAGCTTTCTTT.

The chain joins TRBV4-2 to TRBJ1-2; D gene uncertain. Trimming stripped 0 bases from V and 8 bases from J, with 16 bases between. This CDR3 spans 15 amino acids. CDR1 and CDR2 from the germline V gene are LGHNA and YNFKEQ. The CDR3 DNA is TGTGCCAGCAGCCAAGATCCGGGAGGGATTGGGGGCTACACCTTC. The encoded protein is CASSQDPGGIGGYTF.

The V and J genes are TRBV5-8 and TRBJ2-1, with D maybe TRBD1 (6 bases). Trimming cost V 2 bases and J 2 bases, with 8 bases left between them. The CDR3 contains 14 residues. The germline CDR1 and CDR2 sequences are SGHTS and YDEGEE. The CDR3 DNA reads TGTGCCAGCAGCTTCCAGGGGCCCTACAATGAGCAGTTCTTC. Translation: CASSFQGPYNEQFF.

This clone was seen once. The rearrangement joins TRBV6-6 to TRBJ2-3, with D possibly being TRBD2 (5 bases). This CDR3 comprises 13 residues. Germline values: CDR1 MNHNY, CDR2 SVGAGI (reference sequence). The ends were cut back, 4 bases at V and 4 bases at J, with 9 bases in the middle. CDR3 protein: CASSSGNADTQYF. CDR3 nucleotides: TGTGCCAGCAGTTCCGGGAACGCAGATACGCAGTATTTT.

Notes on this clone: Within the sample, other DNA sequences also encode this same CDR3. The chain links TRBV6-5 to TRBJ2-7; TRBD1 agrees at 9 bases. The junction had 5 bases not matched to a gene; V was cut back by 0 bases and J by 5 bases. Germline assignment: CDR1 MNHEY and CDR2 SVGAGI. The CDR3 covers 15 residues. The CDR3 here is CASSYSGTGSHEQYF. The CDR3 DNA reads as TGTGCCAGCAGTTACTCGGGGACAGGGTCCCACGAGCAGTACTTC.